The sequence of this TCR beta chain was determined in a study of beta chain features in type 1 diabetes. The overall study: The patients were much like the healthy donors in age, gender and cell yields. Study outcomes and limitations: Type 1 diabetes patients had TCRB CDR3s that were shorter (moderately but significantly so) in all four CD4+ subsets. Any HLA effect on TCRB rearrangement was left unresolved by small sub-analyses.

Since all of the isolated RNA was reverse transcribed, expressed TCRB transcripts were what got sequenced. Libraries were prepared by immunoSEQ multiplex PCR; TCRdb keeps only in-frame clonotypes and omits some of them. The sample consists of just under 150,000 clones, 10% to 15% of them appearing once. In germline, CDR1 is SQVTM, CDR2 ANQGSEA. The CDR3 is 13 amino acids. V gave up 6 bases and J gave up 6 bases, with 14 bases separating them. Points on this clone: As yet, its antigen is unknown.

The rearrangement links TRBV29-1 to TRBJ2-2, with D possibly being TRBD1 (6 bases). The TCR sequence derives from a man aged 18 to 30 with type 1 diabetes. The sample was central memory CD4+ T cells from blood. CDR3 in amino acids: CSVAQQGSGELFF. CDR3 coding DNA: TGCAGCGTCGCCCAACAGGGCTCCGGGGAGCTGTTTTTT.